This T cell receptor beta chain was captured in a study of cytomegalovirus exposure and HLA in healthy donors. Turning to this clone: The antigen is undetermined.

Findings of the study overall: Further analysis was carried out later, and it showed several of the most significant clusters appearing linked to common viral pathogens.

With 60 Vbeta and 13 Jbeta primers, the PCR was carried out. Sequenced by immunoSEQ multiplex PCR; TCRdb stores in-frame clones only, minus some. Here the sample spans some 130,000 clones, roughly 80% being singletons. The sequence was obtained from a young man in good health and CMV-seronegative. Sequencing input: PBMCs.

The CDR3 DNA is TGTGCCAGCAGTTTAGTTGGACAGGGGGCTAACTATGGCTACACCTTC. It encodes CASSLVGQGANYGYTF. The chain has TRBV27 and TRBJ1-2; 10 bases fit TRBD1. Germline trimming cut 2 bases from V and 0 bases from J; bases unmatched to any gene: 3. Germline-derived CDR1 and CDR2 are MNHEY and SMNVEV (reference sequence). This CDR3 has 16 residues.